This T cell receptor (beta chain) comes out of a study of regulatory T cells in long-lasting Graves disease. The time point was: newly diagnosed GD, antithyroid drugs for less than 3 months. From PBMCs, RNA was extracted and then used to make the TCR library. Those enrolled as patients came out of an endocrinology department in Xi'an, China. This clonotype turned up a few times. A read error may produce the germline difference seen at one junction end. CDR3 regions were amplified by Arm-PCR using iRepertoire HTBI primers to build TCR beta libraries. MiXCR, applied by TCRdb to the multiplex PCR reads, yields one record per CDR3 protein. The sample lists 420,000 or so distinct CDR3 sequences, roughly 15% occurring once. CDR3 length equals 13 residues. CDR1 is MNHNS, CDR2 SASEGT, per germline. The sample was also reused in another study, on T cells in Graves' hyperthyroidism and ophthalmopathy. That source notes: The study defined stable Graves' hyperthyroidism as no ophthalmopathy progression within 18 months.

This TCR was recovered from a woman between 18 and 29 years old with Graves disease. The V gene is TRBV6-1, the J gene TRBJ1-2; TRBD1 might be the D (5 bases). Sequenced here: peripheral blood mononuclear cells (PBMCs), sampled at new diagnosis, from a patient treated with antithyroid drugs. The CDR3 region is CASSPTANSGYTF. The DNA for the CDR3 is TGTGCCAGCAGCCCGACAGCTAACTCTGGCTACACCTTC.